This T cell receptor beta chain was captured in a study of cytomegalovirus exposure and HLA in healthy donors (TCRdb year 2017). General notes on the study: An earlier analysis of some 600 of the donors reported over 250 Gb of sequence data and around 120 million unique TCR beta sequences obtained from some 200 million T cells. Among the roughly 390 genotyped donors, more than 70% belonged to the genetic ancestry cluster associated with self-reported Caucasian donors. In a later analysis, previously published TCR beta repertoires from some 640 donors were re-analyzed and high-resolution HLA genotyping was added so that TCR occurrence patterns could be studied. Across approximately 420 genotyped donors of the cohort, an average of about 240,000 unique TCR beta nucleotide sequences per donor were sequenced, and 15% to 20% of those sequences were non-productive. The study combined high-throughput TCR immunosequencing, statistical association of individual TCRs with disease status, and machine learning to predict cytomegalovirus infection status. The study used immunosequencing to profile the T cell repertoires of several hundred subjects and linked those repertoires to cytomegalovirus serostatus. The study was designed to test whether signatures of past pathogen exposure could be identified by cataloging public T cell receptors. A later genetic analysis took genome-wide SNP genotypes for 398 of the 666 donors and used that subset as a discovery cohort. Besides the first cohort of some 670 subjects, a separate validation cohort made up of about 120 different subjects was used. HLA typing included class I and class II loci at four-digit resolution. Rather than using new phenotypic data, the later analysis identified candidate immune exposures from TCR beta sequences and from how often those sequences occurred across donors. The number of donors typed differed by locus, with about 629-630 for A, B, C, DRB1 and DQB1, more than 500 for DQA1, 600 to 610 for DPA1, and about 450 for DPB1. Donor age, sex, ethnicity and CMV serostatus were compiled alongside the repertoire data. Every discovery cohort repertoire had been produced on one sequencing platform. About 280 gigabases of sequencing data and 91 million or so unique TCR sequences made up an early release that covered several hundred HLA-typed donors. In an earlier analysis of roughly 540 of the donors, high-throughput TCR beta sequencing was used to judge whether each TCR beta V gene segment behaved as functional or pseudogenic. Roughly five DR-DQ haplotypes were handled as single units for association and clustering because linkage in the cohort was strong.

Libraries were made using the immunoSEQ multiplex PCR assay. A mixture of 60 forward primers for TCR Vbeta segments and 13 reverse primers for TCR Jbeta segments was used in the multiplex PCR. The CDR3 region of rearranged TCR beta genes was amplified from genomic DNA by a multiplex PCR assay. Amplified TCR beta libraries were sequenced as 87-base-pair reads on the Illumina HiSeq System. Concerning the study's data processing: A later analysis counted approximately 84 million unique TCR beta chains across the 666 repertoires, and around 9.9 million of these chains were shared by at least two donors. A nearest-neighbor algorithm error-corrected the raw reads and collapsed the reads into unique sequences, merging closely related sequences to remove PCR and sequencing errors. To assign V, D and J gene segments, CDR3 sequences were aligned to IMGT reference sequences. Each retained sequence needed at least a six-nucleotide match to both a V gene segment and a J gene segment. A rearrangement counted as productive if the CDR3 had no stop codons and remained in frame with V and J, and every other rearrangement counted as non-productive. CDR3 was defined by IMGT convention, running from the second conserved V-encoded cysteine to the conserved J-encoded phenylalanine. In an earlier analysis of approximately 500 of the donors, sequences lacking an unambiguous match to a single V gene segment were excluded. An earlier analysis of some 500 of the donors classified V segments as functional when productive rearrangements were above 56.7% and as segregating when the standard deviation between donors was above 5%. A statistical classification framework was developed to diagnose cytomegalovirus status using the catalog of TCR beta chain sequences. In a later analysis, TCR nucleotide sequences were compared against IMGT/GENE-DB human TR gene sequences so that V and J genes could be assigned. In a later analysis, CDR3 sequences and most-parsimonious VDJ recombination scenarios were assigned using the TCRdist pipeline. In a later analysis, every TCR beta chain was defined by the combination of its CDR3 amino acid sequence and its V-gene family, and reads without a unique V-gene family were dropped. To address suspected cross-contamination and a sequencing artifact, a later analysis removed approximately 600 highly shared, low-generation-probability nucleotide sequences. For each public chain, a later analysis derived a clonal expansion index from normalized ranks of inferred template counts within each repertoire. Generation probabilities in a later analysis came from a VDJ recombination model fitted to out-of-frame rearrangements, and those results were checked against IGoR. Hypergeometric tests were used in a later analysis to score TCR-TCR, TCR-HLA and TCR-CMV co-occurrence, with a repertoire-size bias correction applied to the TCR pairs. To estimate false discovery rates, a later analysis permuted the HLA or CMV assignments 20 times. In a later analysis, co-occurring TCRs were grouped with DBSCAN, and TCRdist sequence similarity was added when clustering was performed within HLA-allele-positive subsets. Repertoires with fewer than 30,000 or more than 120,000 public chains, plus five repertoires with anomalous nucleotide sharing, were excluded from co-occurrence clustering. Sourced from immuneACCESS, this table was stored by TCRdb with only in-frame sequences that have V and J called. A share of the clones is absent; for the studies checked, an unresolved V gene accounts for under half, and the remainder has no known explanation. The V and J calls and the clone size are those of that table, but D and trimming were determined from the DNA. A total of about 220,000 clones appear in this sample, 70% to 80% of them only once. Clones ranked in the top ten supply 1.8% of the sample.

This clone was seen a single time. The clone's antigen remains unknown. Qualities for individual bases were not recorded, and no much larger clone is one base off. Overall study results and their limits: According to a later analysis, parvovirus B19, influenza, CMV and Epstein-Barr virus appeared linked to several top co-occurrence clusters. Three of the identified cytomegalovirus-associated TCR beta chains were confirmed in vitro to be specific for cytomegalovirus antigens. Broadly in line with IMGT annotations, most TCR beta V segments showed up in productive rearrangements about 87% or about 30% of the time in an earlier analysis of several hundred of the donors. The classifier was reported to diagnose cytomegalovirus status with high specificity and sensitivity in both the original cohort and the validation cohort. CMV serostatus was the only immune exposure information available for the cohort. Strong co-occurrence of HLA alleles, especially DR and DQ, made assigning TCR associations to individual alleles difficult. The presence/absence analyses assumed that sequencing depth was roughly uniform across donors, and that assumption may not be true. In a later analysis, most CMV-associated TCR beta chains were found to appear HLA-restricted, with HLA associations seemingly driven largely by CMV exposure. Because counts were too low, some 17 rarely observed V segments, including chromosome 9 orphons, were left out of the earlier analysis of some 600 of the donors. The cohort was sequenced for TCR beta chains only, and without alpha or paired-chain data the features that could be detected were limited. A further reported finding was that TCR beta sequences accurately predicted the HLA-A and HLA-B alleles for most subjects in the first cohort. In a later genetic analysis, fewer N-insertions in productive TCRs were reported among donors in an Asian-associated ancestry cluster than the roughly 700-donor mean. In a later analysis, the rate of TCR association differed among HLA loci, with DRB1 alleles having the most associated TCRs and HLA-C alleles having the fewest. A later genetic analysis associated a missense DCLRE1C variant with V-gene and J-gene trimming of TCR beta chains, and an independent cohort replicated the association. A group of highly shared sequence variants was considered likely to be a technical artifact of the sequencing pipeline. It was suggested by the authors that the approach could potentially be generalized to other disease states and immunological phenotypes. Because some donors lacked HLA typing at each locus, the association tests relied only on the typed subset. Compared with equally common non-associated chains, HLA-associated TCR beta chains in a later analysis were more clonally expanded and had lower generation probabilities. Some IMGT-functional V segments, including TRBV6-2 and TRBV6-3, could not be distinguished by the 87-base-pair reads and were therefore excluded. While some public TCRs were present in many individuals, most TCR sequences turned up only very rarely across donors. A total of roughly 160 TCR beta chains were listed by the study as associated with cytomegalovirus. Specific HLA alleles were associated with over 15,000 TCR beta sequences at a false discovery rate of 0.05 in a later analysis. Correlated functional status among segregating V segments might be attributable to linkage disequilibrium, but an unknown experimental factor could not be ruled out.

Measured from the cysteine to the phenylalanine, the CDR3 is 15 residues long. Only the CDR3 part of the read is kept: 45 bases, read in frame from the first base. V is clipped by 4 bases and J by 4 bases, and the sequence between their germline boundaries is 19 bases long. CDR1 SQVTM and CDR2 ANQGSEA were looked up in the germline V gene. The cohort was made up of approximately 670 healthy bone marrow donors. At the time of sampling, every cohort member was nominally healthy, though immune exposures that went unrecorded were likely present. The donor tested CMV seronegative, placing the donor among the approximately 360 seronegative members of the cohort. A peripheral blood sample was provided by each donor, and peripheral blood mononuclear cells were used for TCR beta sequencing. Genomic DNA was extracted from the blood cell samples with the Qiagen DNeasy Blood Extraction Kit.

The receptor was derived from a woman aged 25 to 39 in good health and CMV-seronegative. Sequenced sample: PBMCs. The chain links TRBV29-1 with TRBJ2-5; a tentative D call is TRBD2 (6 bases match). The sequenced DNA: TGCAGCGTTGGGGGATCGGGACTGCCAGGAGAGACCCAGTACTTC. Translation gives CSVGGSGLPGETQYF.